The clone carrying this T cell receptor (beta chain) was seen a few times. With 6 bases removed from V and 2 bases from J, the gap between germline ends came to 13 bases. This CDR3 contains 14 residues. Germline values: CDR1 SGDLS, CDR2 YYNGEE. The source of the sample is a study of blood T cells in healthy people across ages. Combining a sample-barcoded 5' primer with a J-beta primer mix, a second PCR ran for 7 to 11 cycles. Via MiXCR, TCRdb re-called the 5' RACE reads, giving one row per CDR3 protein. The repertoire has 1.5 million to 2 million distinct CDR3 sequences, about 35% of them found once; the top ten carry about 11%.

The specimen sequenced was blood. The J gene is TRBJ2-3, the V gene TRBV9; no firm D call. This TCR was recovered from a woman in her 30s in good health. CDR3: CASNRATFTDTQYF. CDR3 sequence (DNA): TGTGCCAGCAATCGGGCCACCTTCACAGATACGCAGTATTTT.